This T cell receptor beta chain originates from a study of T-cell memory formation after mild COVID-19. This clonotype was recorded many times. What it binds is unknown. Amplification by 5'RACE using constant-segment primers produced TCR alpha and TCR beta cDNA libraries that carried sample barcodes and UMIs. In TCRdb, the 5' RACE reads were re-called with MiXCR into one record per CDR3 protein. The sample shows about 350,000 distinct CDR3 sequences, roughly 15% of them seen only once. J was trimmed by 4 bases and V by 2 bases; bases with no gene match: 8. The germline V gene encodes CDR1 SGHVS and CDR2 FQNEAQ. This CDR3 is 17 amino acids long. Regarding the study as a whole: Clones contracting day 15 to 85 were balanced CD4/CD8; later expanders leaned CD4+. Pre-infection memory carried some responding clones, suggesting that cross-reactive memory joined.

This TCR was recovered from a man younger than 30 who had mild COVID-19 (a few samples of this study predate the infection). Cell type and time point are not known. V usage is TRBV7-8 and J usage is TRBJ2-2; 9 bases map to TRBD2. The sample was PBMCs or a T cell subset sorted from them (not recorded which). As DNA, the CDR3 is TGTGCCAGCAGCTTATCAGCGGGGGGACGACCCACCGGGGAGCTGTTTTTT. Its protein is CASSLSAGGRPTGELFF.